This T cell receptor beta chain was captured by sequencing in a study of shared clonotypes between healthy human individuals. The data were produced by immunoSEQ multiplex PCR, yet TCRdb's version contains in-frame clones alone and is incomplete. In the table there are about 2 million clones, over 85% of which are singletons. It was CD45RO-negative cells, positively selected for CCR7, that made up naive CD8 cells, with terminally differentiated effector memory CD45RA+ cells excluded. Trimming left V 3 bases short and J 7 bases short, with 19 bases between. The CDR3 loop spans 15 amino acids. The germline CDR1 and CDR2 sequences are ENHRY and SYGVKD.

The gene calls are TRBV10-3 and TRBJ2-7; the D gene is possibly TRBD1 (5 bases). Sequencing was performed on naive CD8+ T cells sorted from blood. This receptor was identified in a man between 18 and 29 years old in good health. The CDR3 region has the DNA TGTGCCATCAGTGACCTGACAGTCCCTTCGTTAGAGCAGTACTTC. Translation: CAISDLTVPSLEQYF.